This T cell receptor (beta chain) derives from a study of molecular identifiers for immune sequencing clone quantification listed by TCRdb under 2018. For the wider study: For a replicate experiment, RNA from approximately 20,000 or 100,000 naive CD8 T cells was divided into five aliquots, of which four were sequenced. CD8 T cells were used in a methods study to benchmark molecular-identifier clustering-based TCR repertoire sequencing (MIDCIRS) and TCR RNA copy counting. Findings and caveats that apply to the study as a whole: Without barcode sub-clustering, chimeric consensus sequences inflated TCR diversity; chimeras reached as high as 47%. A single cell's worth of spiked-in Jurkat TCR RNA was reported detectable even among under 1.3 million naive CD8 T cells. The naive libraries included spiked-in Jurkat TCR RNA (fewer than eleven copies' worth), and this RNA is not part of the donor repertoire. The sizes of highly expanded clones could end up underestimated when identical TCR molecules share a barcode. In CMV-specific effector cells, over 99% of molecules were held by clones above 20 RNA copies, whereas under 1% of molecules were held by such clones in naive cells. Modeling estimated 2.5 to 3 recovered TCR RNA copies per cell, compared with approximately 10 by digital PCR, which implies around 30% capture efficiency.

This clonotype occurred many times. The antigen it binds to is not known. Base qualities are not recorded, but no much larger clone differs from it by a single base. Libraries were prepared through PCR. Reads for this sample came from an Illumina HiSeq 4000. Bulk TCR libraries were made following a previously described method, with the TCR primers given in Table S5. Total RNA was purified with the Qiagen AllPrep DNA/RNA kit. Reads from multiple sequencing runs of the same library were pooled before analysis. In the paper's pipeline: Reads were retained only if their TCR constant sequence matched exactly, and those retained reads were trimmed to 150 nt and grouped according to their 12-nt molecular barcodes. Reads within each barcode group were sub-clustered using a 15% Levenshtein threshold, and quality-weighted consensus sequences were constructed for each RNA molecule. Non-functional sequences were excluded, and lower-count sequences lying one edit away from another sequence were also excluded. On the basis of fitting two negative binomial distributions, barcode sub-clusters with fewer than 20% of the maximum read count were discarded. TCRdb reran the public reads through fastp at Q25 and MiXCR, keeping productive beta chains. CDR3 protein sequences are deduplicated, and each keeps its most common genes and DNA. TCRdb, not the authors, supplied the V and J calls. The sample contains some 650,000 distinct CDR3 sequences, roughly 21% of them found a single time. Around 0.9% of the sample belongs to the ten largest clones.

The CDR3 holds 12 amino acids from the cysteine to the phenylalanine. The CDR3 DNA has 36 bases and is translated from base 1. Sequences GTSNPN (CDR1) and SVGIG (CDR2) are obtained from the germline V gene (reference sequence). Trimming costs V 4 bases and J 2 bases, and their ends lie 8 bases apart. Libraries of naive CD8 T cells were built from around 20,000 to 1,000,000 sorted cells, with 10%, 30% or 50% of the purified RNA used. Naive CD8 T cells were FACS-sorted as CD8+CD4-CCR7+CD45RA+ on a BD FACSAria II into RLT Plus buffer. To test detection sensitivity, Jurkat RNA equivalent to over 8 TCR copies was spiked into samples of roughly 18,000-1,000,000 naive CD8 T cells. CD8 T cells were enriched using RosetteSep CD8+ T Cell Enrichment Cocktail and Ficoll-Paque, and the enriched cells then underwent ACK red cell lysis.

The clonotype was recovered from a human donor in good health. Some libraries in this study had Jurkat cell RNA spiked in. Input material: naive CD8+ T cells from blood, with Jurkat cell RNA spiked in. The sample's cell subset or site label is to be understood as: FACS-sorted CD8+CD4-CCR7+CD45RA+ naive T cells. The V and J segments used are TRBV30 and TRBJ2-5; D gene: possibly TRBD2, on 5 matching bases. The nucleotides read TGTGCCTGGACCCGGGATCAAGAGACCCAGTACTTC. Translated, this gives CAWTRDQETQYF.